This TCR beta chain was identified in a study of beta chain features in type 1 diabetes. General study findings and limits: In cDNA sequencing, cells with high TCR expression could be over-represented. TCRB CDR3s from Type 1 diabetes patients were moderately but significantly shorter in all four CD4+ subsets.

Turning to this clone: The antigen is unknown.

The whole isolated RNA underwent reverse transcription, so sequencing captured expressed TCRB transcripts. Using immunoSEQ multiplex PCR, the repertoire was profiled, and TCRdb retains in-frame clones only, with some absent. The sample has about 210,000 clones, 9.5% to 13% seen once; the top ten hold over 1%. The sequence was collected from a man younger than 30 in good health. Sequenced sample: central memory CD4+ T cells from blood.

CDR3 in DNA: TGTGCCAGCAGCCACCGGACAGGGCGGACATACGAGCAGTACTTC. The encoded protein is CASSHRTGRTYEQYF. This chain uses TRBV5-4 with TRBJ2-7; TRBD1 aligns across 8 bases. The CDR3 runs 15 residues. Germline-derived CDR1 and CDR2 are SGHNT and YYREEE (reference sequence). J lost 4 bases, V lost 4 bases, and 10 bases had no gene match.